Listed here are 24 T cell receptor beta chains from one sample, sequenced in a study of shared clonotypes between healthy human individuals. The method was immunoSEQ multiplex PCR; TCRdb's version includes in-frame clones alone and lacks a portion of them. The repertoire holds about 640,000 clones, approximately 79% seen once, with about 1.7% in the top ten. Sequences were obtained from memory CD4+ T cells sorted from blood. Stated subset: CD45RA-negative fraction. These TCRs come from a woman in her thirties in good health.

The chain uses TRBV19 and TRBJ1-1; D possibly corresponds to TRBD1 (5 bases). CDR3 size: 14 residues. Germline CDR1 is LNHDA and CDR2 is SQIVND (reference sequence). V shed 10 bases and J shed 0 bases, with 15 bases lying between them. CDR3 in amino acids: CATSGGRMNTEAFF. CDR3 nucleotides: TGTGCCACATCCGGGGGGAGGATGAACACTGAAGCTTTCTTT.

The chain carries TRBV4-1 and TRBJ2-1; possibly TRBD1 for D (5 bases). The V and J ends lost 4 bases and 0 bases respectively, with 25 bases between them. The CDR3 covers 20 residues. Germline V gene data show CDR1 as MGHRA and CDR2 as YSYEKL. CDR3 protein: CASSPRRGGRLESSYNEQFF. The CDR3 nucleotides read TGCGCCAGCAGCCCACGAAGGGGCGGCCGGCTGGAAAGCTCCTACAATGAGCAGTTCTTC.

This chain uses TRBV5-1 with TRBJ1-1, with 9 bases fitting TRBD1. V was clipped by 6 bases and J by 1 base; unmatched bases: 7. There are 15 residues in the CDR3. The germline gives CDR1 SGHRS, CDR2 YFSETQ. For the CDR3, the DNA is TGCGCCAGCACCCTGGAGGGACAGGGGAACACTGAAGCTTTCTTT. This gives the protein CASTLEGQGNTEAFF. The full variable domain, rest sourced from reference TRBV5-1 and TRBJ1-1, is KAGVTQTPRYLIKTRGQQVTLSCSPISGHRSVSWYQQTPGQGLQFLFEYFSETQRNKGNFPGRFSGRQFSNSRSEMNVSTLELGDSALYLCASTLEGQGNTEAFFGQGTRLTVV.

The chain joins TRBV27 to TRBJ1-5; 8 bases agree with TRBD1. After removal of 6 bases from V and 6 bases from J, the junction contained 4 bases not matched to a gene. The CDR3 totals 13 residues. CDR1 MNHEY and CDR2 SMNVEV come from the germline V gene (reference sequence). The CDR3 is CASSQGASQPQHF. CDR3 coding DNA: TGTGCCAGCAGCCAGGGGGCTTCTCAGCCCCAGCATTTT.

The chain links TRBV28 to TRBJ1-1, with D uncertain. Germline V gene data show CDR1 as MDHEN and CDR2 as SYDVKM. V was trimmed by 7 bases and J by 7 bases, leaving 16 bases between them. The CDR3 covers 13 residues. The chain's CDR3 is CASKEVERFEAFF. In nucleotides, the CDR3 is TGTGCCAGCAAAGAGGTAGAACGGTTTGAAGCTTTCTTT.

The chain employs TRBV30 and TRBJ2-1; perhaps TRBD1 as D (6 bases). The V end was cut by 6 bases, the J end by 6 bases, with 15 bases between. The CDR3 is 13 residues long. Germline V lookup: CDR1 GTSNPN, CDR2 SVGIG (reference sequence). CDR3 in DNA: TGTGCCTGTTCCCGCCCAGGGGTCAATGAGCAGTTCTTC. Its protein is CACSRPGVNEQFF.

The chain joins TRBV18 to TRBJ1-2; D might be TRBD1 (5 bases). The germline gives CDR1 KGHSH, CDR2 LQKENI. Trimming shortened V by 1 base and J by 2 bases, and 17 bases separated the two germline ends. The CDR3 runs 17 residues. The CDR3 nucleotides read TGTGCCAGCTCACCACTCGTACTGAGGGGAGGGAACTATGGCTACACCTTC. Its protein is CASSPLVLRGGNYGYTF. The full variable domain, completed using reference TRBV18 and TRBJ1-2, is NAGVMQNPRHLVRRRGQEARLRCSPMKGHSHVYWYRQLPEEGLKFMVYLQKENIIDESGMPKERFSAEFPKEGPSILRIQQVVRGDSAAYFCASSPLVLRGGNYGYTFGSGTRLTVV.

The chain employs TRBV5-1 and TRBJ2-1, with TRBD2 matching over 7 bases. The CDR3 is 16 amino acids. The trim removed 6 bases at V and 9 bases at J, leaving 18 bases unmatched. The germline V gene encodes CDR1 SGHRS and CDR2 YFSETQ. CDR3 nucleotides: TGCGCCAGCACGCTTGGTATCGGCGGGAGTCTCCGTGAGCAGTTCTTC. Its translation is CASTLGIGGSLREQFF.

This clone was seen a handful of times. J is TRBJ1-4 and V is TRBV5-1; D is perhaps TRBD1 (5 bases). Trimming stripped 8 bases from V and 6 bases from J, with 17 bases between. The germline V gene has CDR1 SGHRS and CDR2 YFSETQ. The CDR3 contains 14 residues. DNA of the CDR3: TGCGCCAGTACCCGGGGCAGGATTGATGAAAAACTGTTTTTT. Translated: CASTRGRIDEKLFF. The full variable domain, its missing parts supplied by reference TRBV5-1 and TRBJ1-4, is KAGVTQTPRYLIKTRGQQVTLSCSPISGHRSVSWYQQTPGQGLQFLFEYFSETQRNKGNFPGRFSGRQFSNSRSEMNVSTLELGDSALYLCASTRGRIDEKLFFGSGTQLSVL.

The DNA for the CDR3 is TGCGCCAGCAGCTTGATGGGCCCACCCTCCTACGAGCAGTACTTC. It codes for CASSLMGPPSYEQYF. V usage is TRBV5-1 and J usage is TRBJ2-7; unclear D gene. This CDR3 comprises 15 residues. Germline CDR1 is SGHRS and CDR2 is YFSETQ. The V end was cut by 1 base, the J end by 0 bases, with 11 bases between.

The chain has TRBV2 and TRBJ2-1; 7 nucleotides align to TRBD1. From germline, CDR1 is SNHLY and CDR2 FYNNEI. The length of the CDR3 is 13 residues. The J segment lost 3 bases and the V segment lost 10 bases, leaving 6 bases of the junction unmatched. CDR3 coding DNA: TGTGCCAACTCCAGGGACAGCTACAATGAGCAGTTCTTC. Translation: CANSRDSYNEQFF. The entire variable domain, with the rest obtained from reference TRBV2 and TRBJ2-1, is as follows: EPEVTQTPSHQVTQMGQEVILRCVPISNHLYFYWYRQILGQKVEFLVSFYNNEISEKSEIFDDQFSVERPDGSNFTLKIRSTKLEDSAMYFCANSRDSYNEQFFGPGTRLTVL.

A few counts support this clone. This same CDR3 is encoded by further DNA sequences in the sample. J is TRBJ1-5 and V is TRBV28, with 7 bases that match TRBD1. Per the germline V gene, CDR1 is MDHEN and CDR2 is SYDVKM. Trimming took 2 bases from V and 4 from J; bases not matched to a gene: 5. This CDR3 has 15 amino acids. CDR3 in amino acids: CASSLTGARNQPQHF. DNA of the CDR3: TGTGCCAGCAGTTTAACAGGGGCGCGTAATCAGCCCCAGCATTTT.

The V gene is TRBV7-9, the J gene TRBJ1-1; a weak D match, TRBD1 (5 bases). V was trimmed by 5 bases and J by 0 bases, leaving 10 bases between them. CDR3 length: 14 amino acids. Germline lookup yields CDR1 SEHNR and CDR2 FQNEAQ (reference sequence). The CDR3 loop is CASSPRDLNTEAFF. CDR3 DNA: TGTGCCAGCAGCCCCAGGGACCTGAACACTGAAGCTTTCTTT.

J is TRBJ2-2 and V is TRBV5-1; perhaps TRBD2 as D (6 bases). The CDR3 totals 16 residues. V lost 4 bases and J lost 7, with 20 bases in between. Germline V gene sequence: CDR1 SGHRS, CDR2 YFSETQ. CDR3 sequence reads: CASSPNAGLGGGELFF. The CDR3 DNA reads as TGCGCCAGCAGCCCGAACGCGGGATTAGGCGGCGGGGAGCTGTTTTTT.

The gene calls are TRBV2 and TRBJ2-3, with unresolved D. The CDR3 runs 14 residues. V lost 7 bases, J lost 0 bases, and 11 bases lay in between. In germline, CDR1 is SNHLY, CDR2 FYNNEI. CDR3 residues: CASTVSTSTDTQYF. Here the CDR3 DNA reads TGTGCCAGCACGGTTTCTACTAGCACAGATACGCAGTATTTT.

Notes on this clone: The conserved final phenylalanine or tryptophan is absent from the CDR3, which likely points to a read error. No DNA is shown, since the ends of the CDR3 on it are uncertain; the CDR3 is the one TCRdb lists. The chain uses TRBV27 and TRBJ2-7. Germline V gene lookup returns CDR1 MNHEY and CDR2 SMNVEV (reference sequence). The CDR3 contains 8 residues when both ends are counted. The CDR3 loop is CAGAFPGR.

This clone was observed at least ten times. Other DNA sequences in this sample translate to the same CDR3. The chain recombines TRBV7-2 with TRBJ2-3, with D possibly being TRBD2 (6 bases). The CDR3 runs to 15 residues. Trimming stripped 5 bases from V and 0 bases from J, with 12 bases between. The germline V gene has CDR1 SGHTA and CDR2 FQGNSA. The CDR3 reads CASSLDYTSTDTQYF. Written as DNA, the CDR3 is TGTGCCAGCAGCCTGGACTACACAAGCACAGATACGCAGTATTTT.

The rearrangement uses TRBV7-8 and TRBJ2-2; D is undetermined. Per germline, CDR1 SGHVS and CDR2 FQNEAQ. The CDR3 has 16 amino acids. With 4 bases removed from V and 8 bases from J, the gap between germline ends came to 20 bases. CDR3 protein: CASSSSSIPNEGELFF. The CDR3 DNA follows: TGTGCCAGCAGCTCGAGCAGTATACCCAACGAGGGGGAGCTGTTTTTT.

V is TRBV11-3 and J is TRBJ2-1; maybe TRBD1 (8 bases). Trimming shortened V by 4 bases and J by 4 bases, and 17 bases separated the two germline ends. The CDR3 covers 16 residues. Germline CDR1 is SGHNT and CDR2 is YENEEA. The CDR3 DNA sequence: TGTGCCAGCAGCTCAGGGGCGGGGGACAGGTACAATGAGCAGTTCTTC. Translated: CASSSGAGDRYNEQFF.

This chain connects TRBV19 to TRBJ1-4; perhaps TRBD1 as D (6 bases). Germline-derived CDR1 and CDR2 are LNHDA and SQIVND (reference sequence). This CDR3 spans 16 amino acids. V lost 5 bases to trimming and J lost 8 bases, with 21 bases between them. DNA for the CDR3: TGTGCCAGTAGTCCTACCACAGGGACTTGGTCGGAAAAACTGTTTTTT. Its protein product is CASSPTTGTWSEKLFF.

The J gene is TRBJ2-1, the V gene TRBV6-1; 10 nucleotides match TRBD1. Trimming took 6 bases from V and 6 from J; bases not matched to a gene: 8. Germline lookup yields CDR1 MNHNS and CDR2 SASEGT. The CDR3 spans 15 residues. Written as DNA, the CDR3 is TGTGCCAGCAGCCGCGGGACAGGGGCACTCAATGAGCAGTTCTTC. Protein: CASSRGTGALNEQFF.

On this clone: The same CDR3 is also encoded by other DNA sequences in this sample. CDR3 residues: CASSAGLAYEQYF. As DNA, the CDR3 is TGTGCCAGCAGTGCAGGGCTAGCCTACGAGCAGTACTTC. This rearrangement joins TRBV2 to TRBJ2-7, with D possibly matching TRBD1 (5 bases). In germline, CDR1 is SNHLY, CDR2 FYNNEI. This CDR3 comprises 13 residues. Trimming removed 4 bases from V and 2 bases from J, with 9 bases in between.

The chain links TRBV5-6 to TRBJ1-1; D is unresolved. Looked up from germline, CDR1 is SGHDT and CDR2 is YYEEEE. V gave up 2 bases and J gave up 1 base, with 15 bases separating them. The CDR3 covers 16 residues. CDR3 coding DNA: TGTGCCAGCAGCTTCGAGGAGGGCCATCAGAACACTGAAGCTTTCTTT. This translates into CASSFEEGHQNTEAFF. Full variable domain (rest looked up from reference TRBV5-6 and TRBJ1-1): DAGVTQSPTHLIKTRGQQVTLRCSPKSGHDTVSWYQQALGQGPQFIFQYYEEEERQRGNFPDRFSGHQFPNYSSELNVNALLLGDSALYLCASSFEEGHQNTEAFFGQGTRLTVV.

The chain employs TRBV30 and TRBJ1-5; unclear D gene. Germline values: CDR1 GTSNPN, CDR2 SVGIG (reference sequence). Trimming took 0 bases from V and 0 from J, leaving 3 bases between them. The CDR3 has 13 residues. This chain's CDR3 is CAWSVGSNQPQHF. DNA for the CDR3: TGTGCCTGGAGTGTAGGTAGCAATCAGCCCCAGCATTTT.